One sample yielded the 26 T cell receptor beta chains listed below, sequenced in a study of T cells in localized non-small cell lung cancer. Generated by immunoSEQ multiplex PCR, the TCRdb table keeps only in-frame clones and is missing some. The sample consists of around 9,600 clones, nearly 90% of them appearing once. Sequences were derived from peripheral blood, sampled before any cancer treatment. The source of these receptors is a female donor aged 60 or older with stage II squamous cell lung carcinoma.

The J gene is TRBJ2-5, the V gene TRBV28, with unresolved D. V was shortened by 6 bases and J by 5 bases, with 7 bases between the two germline ends. There are 11 residues in the CDR3. CDR1 and CDR2 from the germline V gene are MDHEN and SYDVKM. Here the CDR3 reads CASSRWETQYF. The CDR3 nucleotides read TGTGCCAGCAGCCGGTGGGAGACCCAGTACTTC.

The chain joins TRBV6-1 to TRBJ2-7; D is perhaps TRBD2 (6 bases). The V and J ends lost 7 bases and 0 bases respectively, with 16 bases between them. This CDR3 spans 15 amino acids. Per the germline V gene, CDR1 is MNHNS and CDR2 is SASEGT. The CDR3 bases are TGTGCCAGCACCTTGTCGGGACTGAGCTCCTACGAGCAGTACTTC. Its translation: CASTLSGLSSYEQYF.

The J gene is TRBJ2-1, the V gene TRBV29-1, with 7 bases lining up with TRBD2. The CDR3 spans 12 residues. After removal of 7 bases from V and 7 bases from J, the junction contained 7 bases not matched to a gene. CDR1 and CDR2 (germline): SQVTM, ANQGSEA. CDR3 in amino acids: CSGSLARNEQFF. The CDR3, as DNA: TGCAGCGGATCACTAGCGAGGAATGAGCAGTTCTTC.

The chain uses TRBV4-1 and TRBJ1-1, with D maybe TRBD1 (6 bases). Deletions cut 4 bases from V and 2 bases from J, with 14 bases between. Germline-derived CDR1 and CDR2 are MGHRA and YSYEKL. The CDR3 spans 15 residues. The CDR3 protein is CASSRGQGPNTEAFF. The CDR3 DNA follows: TGCGCCAGCAGCCGAGGGCAGGGGCCTAACACTGAAGCTTTCTTT.

The V and J genes are TRBV7-6 and TRBJ1-2, with a tentative D call TRBD1 (5 bases). The germline gives CDR1 SGHVS, CDR2 FNYEAQ. This CDR3 contains 14 residues. The V end was cut by 5 bases, the J end by 3 bases, with 13 bases between. Here the CDR3 DNA reads TGTGCCAGCAGCCGAGGGACGGGGGACTATGGCTACACCTTC. Protein sequence: CASSRGTGDYGYTF.

With respect to this clone: This sample also contains other DNA sequences that code for the same CDR3. J is TRBJ1-1 and V is TRBV5-1; D is uncertain. The germline V gene has CDR1 SGHRS and CDR2 YFSETQ. There are 16 residues in the CDR3. Trimming left V 0 bases short and J 0 bases short, with 12 bases between. Here the CDR3 reads CASSLVGGRMNTEAFF. CDR3 bases: TGCGCCAGCAGCTTGGTGGGTGGCCGGATGAACACTGAAGCTTTCTTT.

The chain links TRBV5-1 to TRBJ2-2; D gene uncertain. The CDR3 runs to 15 residues. V lost 4 bases and J lost 5, with 15 bases in between. Germline V lookup: CDR1 SGHRS, CDR2 YFSETQ. CDR3: CASSGIISGTGELFF. In DNA, the CDR3 is TGCGCCAGCAGCGGCATTATCTCGGGTACCGGGGAGCTGTTTTTT.

In its sample, this clone was seen once. The chain recombines TRBV7-2 with TRBJ2-7; TRBD2 matches at 9 bases. Germline CDR1 is SGHTA and CDR2 is FQGNSA. The CDR3 runs to 15 residues. The V segment lost 3 bases and the J segment 6 bases; nucleotides outside the gene matches: 9. The CDR3 nucleotides are TGTGCCAGCAGCTTGTTGGCGGGAGGGCAAAGCGAGCAGTACTTC. Its protein is CASSLLAGGQSEQYF.

The chain employs TRBV7-8 and TRBJ1-2; D possibly corresponds to TRBD1 (5 bases). Per germline, CDR1 SGHVS and CDR2 FQNEAQ. The ends were cut back, 1 base at V and 5 bases at J, with 11 bases in the middle. The CDR3 consists of 14 residues. The DNA for the CDR3 is TGTGCCAGCAGCTTAGAGGGGACCACTTATGGCTACACCTTC. This encodes CASSLEGTTYGYTF.

This chain uses TRBV29-1 with TRBJ1-1; D ambiguous. CDR1 SQVTM and CDR2 ANQGSEA come from the germline V gene. CDR3 length: 13 amino acids. V shed 2 bases and J shed 3 bases, with 10 bases lying between them. The CDR3 DNA reads as TGCAGCGTTGAATTCGGGGTCGACACTGAAGCTTTCTTT. Translating gives CSVEFGVDTEAFF.

This sequence joins TRBV7-6 and TRBJ1-1; D not resolved. The CDR3 is 12 residues long. V lost 5 bases and J 1 base, leaving 5 bases between the germline ends. Germline V gene data show CDR1 as SGHVS and CDR2 as FNYEAQ. CDR3: CASSPWNTEAFF. The CDR3 coding sequence is TGTGCCAGCAGCCCGTGGAACACTGAAGCTTTCTTT. Drawing the rest from reference TRBV7-6 and TRBJ1-1, the complete variable domain is GAGVSQSPRYKVTKRGQDVALRCDPISGHVSLYWYRQALGQGPEFLTYFNYEAQQDKSGLPNDRFSAERPEGSISTLTIQRTEQRDSAMYRCASSPWNTEAFFGQGTRLTVV.

The rearrangement uses TRBV29-1 and TRBJ1-1, with 9 bases fitting TRBD1. V trimming: 6 bases; J trimming: 1 base; junction bases outside the gene matches: 6. CDR3 length: 14 amino acids. CDR1 is SQVTM and CDR2 is ANQGSEA in the germline V gene. The CDR3, as DNA: TGCAGCGTGTCAACAGGGGGCGCGAACACTGAAGCTTTCTTT. Translating gives CSVSTGGANTEAFF. Variable domain in full (rest from reference TRBV29-1 and TRBJ1-1): SAVISQKPSRDICQRGTSLTIQCQVDSQVTMMFWYRQQPGQSLTLIATANQGSEATYESGFVIDKFPISRPNLTFSTLTVSNMSPEDSSIYLCSVSTGGANTEAFFGQGTRLTVV.

The chain links TRBV28 to TRBJ1-5; D remains unclear. Looked up from germline, CDR1 is MDHEN and CDR2 is SYDVKM. CDR3 size: 13 residues. Trimming took 6 bases from V and 6 from J, leaving 12 bases between them. The CDR3 loop is CASRRSGGQPQHF. The DNA for the CDR3 is TGTGCCAGCAGGCGATCGGGAGGTCAGCCCCAGCATTTT.

The chain carries TRBV14 and TRBJ2-3; 11 positions match TRBD2. From germline, CDR1 is SGHDN and CDR2 FVKESK. Unmatched junction bases numbered 13, after V lost 2 bases and J lost 3 bases. There are 19 residues in the CDR3. CDR3 region: CASSQPLRHSGRVTDTQYF. CDR3 nucleotide sequence: TGTGCCAGCAGCCAACCACTCCGTCATAGCGGGAGGGTAACAGATACGCAGTATTTT.

The chain joins TRBV9 to TRBJ1-1, with no clear D. CDR1 and CDR2 (germline): SGDLS, YYNGEE. V lost 3 bases, J lost 10 bases, and 13 bases lay in between. The CDR3 is 12 residues long. This CDR3 is CASSALEERAFF. CDR3 nucleotides: TGTGCCAGCAGCGCACTAGAAGAGCGAGCTTTCTTT.

V gene TRBV10-3 combines with J gene TRBJ1-3, with a tentative D call TRBD1 (6 bases). The germline V gene encodes CDR1 ENHRY and CDR2 SYGVKD. Trimming removed 5 bases at V and 4 bases at J, with 18 bases between. There are 16 residues in the CDR3. In DNA, the CDR3 is TGTGCCATCAGTCTACAGGGAGTATCTTCCGGAAACACCATATATTTT. This codes for CAISLQGVSSGNTIYF.

The chain links TRBV11-2 to TRBJ1-4; D is possibly TRBD1 (6 bases). Germline lookup yields CDR1 SGHAT and CDR2 FQNNGV. This CDR3 is built from 14 residues. Trimming pared 2 bases from V and 7 bases from J, leaving 11 bases between. The CDR3 sequence is CASSLRGGSEKLFF. CDR3 DNA sequence: TGTGCCAGCAGCTTACGAGGGGGAAGTGAAAAACTGTTTTTT.

The V call is TRBV10-3, the J call TRBJ2-1; TRBD1 aligns across 8 bases. The CDR3 sequence is 13 residues long. From germline, CDR1 is ENHRY and CDR2 SYGVKD. The V segment lost 3 bases and the J segment 8 bases; nucleotides outside the gene matches: 3. The CDR3 here is CAISDQGADEQFF. CDR3 in DNA: TGTGCCATCAGTGACCAGGGGGCGGATGAGCAGTTCTTC.

The chain employs TRBV29-1 and TRBJ1-1; weak D call: TRBD1 (5 bases). Germline V gene sequence: CDR1 SQVTM, CDR2 ANQGSEA. CDR3 length: 13 amino acids. Trimming cost V 4 bases and J 3 bases, with 12 bases left between them. CDR3 coding DNA: TGCAGCGTTGCACCCCGCAGGGACACTGAAGCTTTCTTT. Its protein is CSVAPRRDTEAFF.

This sequence joins TRBV7-6 and TRBJ2-5; TRBD1 agrees at 9 bases. The CDR3 sequence is 15 residues long. Trimming at V came to 4 bases and at J to 5 bases, leaving 8 bases not matched to a gene. Germline V gene sequence: CDR1 SGHVS, CDR2 FNYEAQ. The CDR3 spells CASSSTGTGMETQYF. The CDR3 nucleotides are TGTGCCAGCAGCTCCACCGGGACAGGGATGGAGACCCAGTACTTC.

The rearrangement uses TRBV2 and TRBJ2-5; 12 bases are a match to TRBD2. The CDR3 is 15 residues long. Germline loops: CDR1 SNHLY, CDR2 FYNNEI. V lost 6 bases and J lost 5; bases outside the gene matches: 7. The chain's CDR3 is CASRPLAGGGETQYF. CDR3 bases: TGTGCCAGCAGGCCCCTAGCGGGGGGGGGTGAGACCCAGTACTTC. Based on the CDR3 plus reference TRBV2 and TRBJ2-5, the full variable domain is EPEVTQTPSHQVTQMGQEVILRCVPISNHLYFYWYRQILGQKVEFLVSFYNNEISEKSEIFDDQFSVERPDGSNFTLKIRSTKLEDSAMYFCASRPLAGGGETQYFGPGTRLLVL.

This chain joins TRBV5-1 and TRBJ1-4; D not resolved. The CDR3 covers 13 residues. V lost 7 bases to trimming and J lost 6 bases, with 13 bases between them. Germline CDR1 SGHRS, CDR2 YFSETQ. DNA for the CDR3: TGCGCCAGCCGTGAACAGCCAGATGAAAAACTGTTTTTT. Its translation is CASREQPDEKLFF.

V usage is TRBV4-1 and J usage is TRBJ2-7; TRBD1 matches at 12 bases. Germline V gene sequence: CDR1 MGHRA, CDR2 YSYEKL. After removal of 0 bases from V and 7 bases from J, the junction contained 10 bases not matched to a gene. The CDR3 totals 17 residues. CDR3 loop: CASSQDGGQGALGEQYV. In nucleotides, the CDR3 is TGCGCCAGCAGCCAAGATGGGGGACAGGGGGCGCTGGGAGAGCAGTACGTC.

The V gene is TRBV6-1, the J gene TRBJ2-5, with 7 bases matching TRBD2. J gave up 3 bases and V 6 bases, and 10 bases lay outside the gene matches. CDR1 MNHNS and CDR2 SASEGT come from the germline V gene. The CDR3 sequence is 15 residues long. The CDR3 spells CASSPRGAGEETQYF. CDR3 sequence (DNA): TGTGCCAGCAGCCCCCGAGGGGCGGGGGAAGAGACCCAGTACTTC.

This rearrangement joins TRBV5-4 to TRBJ2-1; perhaps TRBD2 as D (5 bases). The CDR3 extends over 15 amino acids. V was pared by 4 bases and J by 3 bases, with 14 bases between. Germline V gives CDR1 SGHNT, CDR2 YYREEE (reference sequence). CDR3: CASSRTAGIYNEQFF. DNA of the CDR3: TGTGCCAGCAGCCGGACGGCGGGCATCTACAATGAGCAGTTCTTC.

V usage is TRBV29-1 and J usage is TRBJ1-1, with TRBD1 as a possible D gene (5 bases). The CDR3 contains 12 residues. Germline V gene sequence: CDR1 SQVTM, CDR2 ANQGSEA. V gave up 3 bases and J gave up 5 bases, with 10 bases separating them. The chain's CDR3 is CSVDGDRTEAFF. For the CDR3, the DNA is TGCAGCGTTGATGGGGACCGTACTGAAGCTTTCTTT.